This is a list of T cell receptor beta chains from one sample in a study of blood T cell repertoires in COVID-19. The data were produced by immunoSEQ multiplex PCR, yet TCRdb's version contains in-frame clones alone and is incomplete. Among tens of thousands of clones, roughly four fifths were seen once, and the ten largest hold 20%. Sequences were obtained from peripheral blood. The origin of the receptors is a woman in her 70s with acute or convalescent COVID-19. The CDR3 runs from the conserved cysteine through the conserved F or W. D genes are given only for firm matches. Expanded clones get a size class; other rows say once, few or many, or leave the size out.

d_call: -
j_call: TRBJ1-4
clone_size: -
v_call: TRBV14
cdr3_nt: TGTGCCAGCAGCCAAGTTGGGCAGTATGAAAAACTGTTTTTT
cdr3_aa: CASSQVGQYEKLFF

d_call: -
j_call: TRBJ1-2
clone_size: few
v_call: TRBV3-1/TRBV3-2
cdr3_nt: TGTGCCAGCAGCCAAGTCGGGAGAAACTATGGCTACACCTTC
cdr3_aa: CASSQVGRNYGYTF

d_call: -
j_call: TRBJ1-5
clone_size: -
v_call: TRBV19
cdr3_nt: TGTGCCAGTAGTATGACAGCAGCTTATCAGCCCCAGCATTTT
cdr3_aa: CASSMTAAYQPQHF

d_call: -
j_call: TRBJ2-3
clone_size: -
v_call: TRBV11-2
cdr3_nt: TGTGCCAGCCGAGGGGGGGGGAGAAGCACAGATACGCAGTATTTT
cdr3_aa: CASRGGGRSTDTQYF

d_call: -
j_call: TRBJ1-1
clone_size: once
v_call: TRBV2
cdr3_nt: TGTGCCAGCAACCGGGAGAACACTGAAGCTTTCTTT
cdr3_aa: CASNRENTEAFF

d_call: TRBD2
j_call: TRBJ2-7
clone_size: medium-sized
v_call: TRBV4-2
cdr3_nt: TGTGCCAGCAGCCAAGATGGGACTAGCGGCTCCTACGAGCAGTACTTC
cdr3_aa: CASSQDGTSGSYEQYF

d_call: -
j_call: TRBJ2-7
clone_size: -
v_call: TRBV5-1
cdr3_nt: TGCGCCAGCAGCTTGGCGGGGGATAGGGAGGAAAGATACGAGCAGTACTTC
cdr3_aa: CASSLAGDREERYEQYF

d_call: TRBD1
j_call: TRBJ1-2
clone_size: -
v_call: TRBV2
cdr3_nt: TGTGCCAGCAGTCAACAGGGGGCCTTAACCTATGGCTACACCTTC
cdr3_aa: CASSQQGALTYGYTF

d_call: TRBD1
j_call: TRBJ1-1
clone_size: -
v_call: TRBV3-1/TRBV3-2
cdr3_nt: TGTGCCAGCAGCCAAGCCCGACAGGGGGAGGGAAGAACTGAAGCTTTCTTT
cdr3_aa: CASSQARQGEGRTEAFF

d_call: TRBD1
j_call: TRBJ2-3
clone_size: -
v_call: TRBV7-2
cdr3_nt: TGTGCCAGCAGCCCCCAAGGGGGCGGCACAGATACGCAGTATTTT
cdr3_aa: CASSPQGGGTDTQYF

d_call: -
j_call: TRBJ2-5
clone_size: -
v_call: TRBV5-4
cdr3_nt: TGTGCCAGCACCCTCGTGGGGGCAGTTTTGGTGACCCAGTACTTC
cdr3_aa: CASTLVGAVLVTQYF

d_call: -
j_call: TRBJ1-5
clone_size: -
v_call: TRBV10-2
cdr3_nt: TGCGCCAGCAGTGAGTCGATTCAGTACAATCAGCCCCAGCATTTT
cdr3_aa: CASSESIQYNQPQHF

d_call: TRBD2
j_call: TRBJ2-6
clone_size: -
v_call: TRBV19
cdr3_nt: TGTGCCAGTAGTTCGGGACTAGGGACTGGGGCCAACGTCCTGACTTTC
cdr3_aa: CASSSGLGTGANVLTF

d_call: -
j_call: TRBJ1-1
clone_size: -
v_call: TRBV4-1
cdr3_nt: TGCGCCAGCAGCCAGGCGTCTTGGGACTTGAACACTGAAGCTTTCTTT
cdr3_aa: CASSQASWDLNTEAFF

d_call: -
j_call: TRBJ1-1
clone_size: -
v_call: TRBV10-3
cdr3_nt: TGTGCCATCAGCGCTGAGAGCCCAATGAACACTGAAGCTTTCTTT
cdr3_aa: CAISAESPMNTEAFF

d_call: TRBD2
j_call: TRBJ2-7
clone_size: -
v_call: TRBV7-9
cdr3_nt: TGTGCCAGCAGCTTAGCTTTCACTAGCGTTACAGATGAGCAGTACTTC
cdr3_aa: CASSLAFTSVTDEQYF

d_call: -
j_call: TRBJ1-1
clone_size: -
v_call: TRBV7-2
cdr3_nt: TGTGCCAGCAGCTGGAGGGATGGAGTCACTGAAGCTTTCTTT
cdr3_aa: CASSWRDGVTEAFF

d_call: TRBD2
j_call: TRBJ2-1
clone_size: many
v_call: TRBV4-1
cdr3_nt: TGCGCCAGCAGCCCATGGACTAGCATAAACAATGAGCAGTTCTTC
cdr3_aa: CASSPWTSINNEQFF

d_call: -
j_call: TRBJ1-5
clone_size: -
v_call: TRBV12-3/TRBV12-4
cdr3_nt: TGTGCCAGCAGTCGTGAGAGGTGGCAGCCCCAGCATTTT
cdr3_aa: CASSRERWQPQHF

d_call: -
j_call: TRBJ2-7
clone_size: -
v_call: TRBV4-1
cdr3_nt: TGCGCCAGCAGCCAAGATCTGGTGAGCTCCTACGAGCAGTACTTC
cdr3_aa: CASSQDLVSSYEQYF

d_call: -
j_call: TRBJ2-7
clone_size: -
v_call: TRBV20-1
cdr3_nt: TGCAGTGCTAGTCTAAACTTAGGCCGGAGCGAGCAGTACTTC
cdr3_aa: CSASLNLGRSEQYF

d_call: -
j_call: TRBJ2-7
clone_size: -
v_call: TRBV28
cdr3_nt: TGTGCCAGCAGACTAGTAGGGCGGGCGGCCGAGCAGTACTTC
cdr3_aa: CASRLVGRAAEQYF

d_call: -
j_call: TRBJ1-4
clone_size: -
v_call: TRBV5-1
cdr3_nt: TGCGCCAGCAGCTTGTATGGAACCGGGGGAGGTGAAAAACTGTTTTTT
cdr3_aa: CASSLYGTGGGEKLFF

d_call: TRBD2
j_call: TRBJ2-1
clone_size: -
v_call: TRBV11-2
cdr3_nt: TGTGCCAGCAGCTTAGGCGGGAGATCCTACAATGAGCAGTTCTTC
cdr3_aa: CASSLGGRSYNEQFF

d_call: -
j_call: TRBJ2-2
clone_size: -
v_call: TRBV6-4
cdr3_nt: TGTGCCAGCAGTGACAACAGGGCGACCGGGGAGCTGTTTTTT
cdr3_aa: CASSDNRATGELFF

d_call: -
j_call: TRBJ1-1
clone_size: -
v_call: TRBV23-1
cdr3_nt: TGCGCCAGCAGTCAATCGTTCTTCGGACTCTGGGAAGCTTTCTTT
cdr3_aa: CASSQSFFGLWEAFF

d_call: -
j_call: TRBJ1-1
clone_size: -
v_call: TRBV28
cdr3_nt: TGTGCCAGCAGTTTGCTCGGGGGGTTATTGAACACTGAAGCTTTCTTT
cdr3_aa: CASSLLGGLLNTEAFF

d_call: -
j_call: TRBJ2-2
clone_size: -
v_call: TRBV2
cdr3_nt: TGTGCCAGCACGGGCCTAGCCACCGGGGAGCTGTTTTTT
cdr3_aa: CASTGLATGELFF

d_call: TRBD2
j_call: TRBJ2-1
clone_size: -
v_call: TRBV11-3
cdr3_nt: TGTGCCAGCAGCTTAGCTGCGGGAGGGAGGAATGAGCAGTTCTTC
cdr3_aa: CASSLAAGGRNEQFF